Listed below are T cell receptor beta chains from one sample, sequenced in a study of neurological immune-mediated disorders. One entry per CDR3 protein, called by TCRdb with MiXCR from the 5' RACE reads. The sample includes roughly 31,000 distinct CDR3 sequences, roughly 25% of them seen just once. Sequenced: CD4+ T cells from blood. Receptor source: a man in his fifties with HTLV-1-associated myelopathy (HAM/TSP). The CDR3 runs from the conserved cysteine through the conserved F or W. D genes are given only for firm matches. Rows give clone size only sometimes, using once, few, many, or a class for an expanded clone.

clone size,D gene,J gene,V gene,CDR3 DNA,CDR3 protein
medium-sized,TRBD2,TRBJ2-1,TRBV10-3,TGTGCCATCAGCCCGGGACTAGCGGGAGGGCCGAATGAGCAGTTCTTC,CAISPGLAGGPNEQFF
many,NA,TRBJ2-1,TRBV12-3/TRBV12-4,TGTGCCAGCAGTGGGGGGCTAGCGGCCAACTCCCGCTCCTACAATGAGCAGTTCTTC,CASSGGLAANSRSYNEQFF
many,TRBD1,TRBJ2-1,TRBV12-5,TGTGCTAGCACCCAAGGGACAGGGTCCTCTAATGAGCAGTTCTTC,CASTQGTGSSNEQFF
few,TRBD2,TRBJ2-1,TRBV5-1,TGCGCCAGCAGCTCCACCGGGACTATTCTAGGTAATGAGCAGTTCTTC,CASSSTGTILGNEQFF
many,NA,TRBJ1-2,TRBV29-1,TGCAGCGTTTCGCGGGACTATGGCTACACCTTC,CSVSRDYGYTF
many,NA,TRBJ1-4,TRBV27,TGTGCCAGCAGTTCGAATGAAAAACTGTTTTTT,CASSSNEKLFF
many,NA,TRBJ1-1,TRBV4-1,TGCGCCAGCAGCTATGGGGGGACTGAAGCTTTCTTT,CASSYGGTEAFF
many,NA,TRBJ2-5,TRBV4-2,TGTGCCAGCAGCCAAGCGGACTATGGGGAGACCCAGTACTTC,CASSQADYGETQYF
many,NA,TRBJ2-3,TRBV20-1,TGCAGTGCTAGAGATCCCACAGATACGCAGTATTTT,CSARDPTDTQYF
NA,TRBD1,TRBJ2-6,TRBV29-1,TGCAGCGTTAAACAGGGGTCTGGGACCAACGTCCTGACTTTC,CSVKQGSGTNVLTF
many,NA,TRBJ2-3,TRBV20-1,TGCAGTGCTAGAGATCCGGGGGCCCACACAGATACGCAGTATTTT,CSARDPGAHTDTQYF
many,NA,TRBJ2-1,TRBV5-1,TGCGCCAGCAGCTTGGGGCAGGGCTTTCAGTTCTTC,CASSLGQGFQFF
many,NA,TRBJ2-7,TRBV14,TGTGCCAGCAGCCCGACGAGCTACGAGCAGTACTTC,CASSPTSYEQYF
few,TRBD1,TRBJ2-1,TRBV6-6,TGTGCCAGCAGTCCGCGGACAGGGTACAGTGAGCAGTTCTTC,CASSPRTGYSEQFF
many,NA,TRBJ2-7,TRBV5-8,TGTGCCAGCAGCTTGGCACGGGGGACCGAGCAGTACTTC,CASSLARGTEQYF
medium-sized,TRBD1,TRBJ1-1,TRBV15,TGTGCCACCAGACAGGGGAGGGGGGGCACTGAAGCTTTCTTT,CATRQGRGGTEAFF
many,NA,TRBJ1-1,TRBV27,TGTGCCAGCAGTTTAAGGGTTTTAATCGACGGGGGCACTGAAGCTTTCTTT,CASSLRVLIDGGTEAFF
many,NA,TRBJ2-5,TRBV7-2,TGTGCCAGCAGCTTAGCCACTCTATCAAGAGAGACCCAGTACTTC,CASSLATLSRETQYF
NA,NA,TRBJ2-3,TRBV5-1,TGCGCCAGCAGCTTGTTACGGGACTTAGAAGATACGCAGTATTTT,CASSLLRDLEDTQYF
many,TRBD2,TRBJ2-1,TRBV7-7,TGTGCCAGCAGCTTCTCGGCGGGAGGTACAGACAATGAGCAGTTCTTC,CASSFSAGGTDNEQFF
many,NA,TRBJ1-4,TRBV5-1,TGCGCCAGCAGCCCTGGGGAGGGGGCTAATGAAAAACTGTTTTTT,CASSPGEGANEKLFF
NA,NA,TRBJ1-6,TRBV5-1,TGCGCCAGCAGCTTGGGAGATTATTCACCCCTCCACTTT,CASSLGDYSPLHF
many,TRBD2,TRBJ2-1,TRBV5-1,TGCGCCAGCAACCAGGGGTCGGGACTAGCGGGAGAGGATGAGCAGTTCTTC,CASNQGSGLAGEDEQFF
many,TRBD1,TRBJ2-3,TRBV20-1,TGCAGTGCTAGAGCGCGAAGGCAGGGGGCGCGAGGCACAGATACGCAGTATTTT,CSARARRQGARGTDTQYF
many,TRBD1,TRBJ2-5,TRBV20-1,TGCAGTGCTACGAGGGGGCTAGAGACCCAGTACTTC,CSATRGLETQYF
many,TRBD1,TRBJ2-7,TRBV3-1,TGTGCCAGCAGCCAAGATCAACGATGGGGACAGGGAACTTTCGAGCAGTACTTC,CASSQDQRWGQGTFEQYF
many,NA,TRBJ2-7,TRBV5-6,TGTGCCAGCCGCGGGGTCGCGAACGAGCAGTACTTC,CASRGVANEQYF